The 4 T cell receptor beta chains below were found in one sample sequenced in a study of CD8+CD57+ T cells in acquired aplastic anemia. Patients picked for sequencing had shown CD8+CD57+ cell expansion detected by flow cytometry. CDR3 and TCR beta VDJ profiling relied on a genomic DNA template. TCRdb independently ran MiXCR on the reads; one entry per CDR3 protein. Of roughly 260,000 distinct CDR3 sequences in the sample, around 45% were seen once. The sequencing sample was made of sorted CD4+, CD8+, or CD8+CD57+ T cells (not recorded which) from PBMCs. The source is a human donor with aplastic anemia.

The genes are TRBV18 and TRBJ1-5; the D is unclear. Germline V gene sequence: CDR1 KGHSH, CDR2 LQKENI. V lost 2 bases, J lost 4 bases, and 9 bases lay in between. The CDR3 loop spans 14 amino acids. CDR3 in amino acids: CASSPENRNQPQHF. CDR3 coding DNA: TGTGCCAGCTCACCAGAAAATAGGAATCAGCCCCAGCATTTT.

In this sample, this clonotype turned up a few times. J is TRBJ1-6 and V is TRBV13; 10 nucleotides match TRBD1. CDR1 and CDR2 from the germline V gene are PRHDT and FYEKMQ (reference sequence). The length of the CDR3 is 13 residues. The V segment lost 5 bases and the J segment 14 bases; nucleotides outside the gene matches: 6. CDR3 protein: CASSRGQGQALHF. As DNA, the CDR3 is TGTGCCAGCAGCCGGGGACAGGGGCAAGCCCTCCACTTT.

The chain links TRBV7-2 to TRBJ2-2; D perhaps matches TRBD1 (6 bases). Trimming removed 6 bases from V and 5 bases from J, with 13 bases in between. The CDR3 is 14 residues long. From germline, CDR1 is SGHTA and CDR2 FQGNSA. The CDR3 DNA is TGTGCCAGCAGGCTCCCGGGACAAACCGGGGAGCTGTTTTTT. As protein: CASRLPGQTGELFF.

On this clonotype: A much larger clone is a single base away; this may be a read error. This chain joins TRBV11-2 and TRBJ1-1; tentatively, D is TRBD1 (5 bases). CDR1 and CDR2 from the germline V gene are SGHAT and FQNNGV. Trimming pared 1 base from V and 2 bases from J, leaving 5 bases between. The CDR3 covers 13 residues. CDR3: CASSLGDNTEAFF. Written as DNA, the CDR3 is TGTGCCAGCAGCTTAGGGGACAACACTGAAGCTTTCTTT. Complete variable domain (other parts from reference TRBV11-2 and TRBJ1-1): EAGVAQSPRYKIIEKRQSVAFWCNPISGHATLYWYQQILGQGPKLLIQFQNNGVVDDSQLPKDRFSAERLKGVDSTLKIQPAKLEDSAVYLCASSLGDNTEAFFGQGTRLTVV.